The entry that follows covers one TCR beta chain sequence. As yet, its antigen is unknown. Clones were sequenced by immunoSEQ multiplex PCR, and TCRdb holds only the in-frame ones, with some missing. The table lists 150,000 to 200,000 clones, roughly 90% of them singletons. Trimming removed 5 bases from V and 7 bases from J; junction bases left unmatched: 5. The CDR3 runs to 12 residues. Looked up from germline, CDR1 is MNHEY and CDR2 is SMNVEV (reference sequence). The data were obtained in a study of T cell responses to AZD1222 COVID-19 vaccine. Study-level findings and limits: Vaccine-associated CD4 TCRs ranged over spike, dominating at 160-218 and 743-854. The study reported that nearly half of spike-specific TCRs target unmutated variant regions. Repertoires were obtained solely post-peak T cell response.

The sample in question was peripheral blood, obtained on day 0 of AZD1222 vaccination. The receptor was derived from an adult in good health. This chain joins TRBV27 and TRBJ2-7; 7 nucleotides agree with TRBD1. The CDR3 protein is CASSRTGGEQYF. The CDR3 DNA reads as TGTGCCAGCAGTCGGACAGGAGGAGAGCAGTACTTC.